One and the same sample provided the 13 T cell receptor beta chains below, sequenced in a study of identical twins. MiXCR, run by TCRdb on the 5' RACE reads, gives a single entry per CDR3 protein. The sample lists 690,000 or so distinct CDR3 sequences; around 6.1% were seen once. The sequencing input was naive T cells sorted from blood. Receptors originate from a man in his late teens or twenties in good health.

The V gene is TRBV9, the J gene TRBJ1-5; 7 bases line up with TRBD1. The CDR3 totals 15 residues. The germline CDR1 and CDR2 sequences are SGDLS and YYNGEE. The V segment lost 2 bases and the J segment 5 bases; nucleotides outside the gene matches: 7. This CDR3 is CASSVGDSRYQPQHF. The CDR3 DNA follows: TGTGCCAGCAGCGTGGGGGACAGCCGGTATCAGCCCCAGCATTTT.

This clonotype showed up many times. Written as DNA, the CDR3 is TGTGCCAGCAGCCCCACTAGCGGGAGGTTAAATGAGCAGTTCTTC. Encoded protein: CASSPTSGRLNEQFF. J is TRBJ2-1 and V is TRBV12-3 or TRBV12-4, with 12 bases that match TRBD2. The V and J ends lost 6 bases and 7 bases, in that order; junction bases with no gene match: 7. The CDR3 contains 15 residues.

This clonotype occurred many times. This rearrangement joins TRBV20-1 to TRBJ2-2; D gene uncertain. The CDR3 spans 12 residues. Germline V CDR1 and CDR2: DFQATT, SNEGSKA (reference sequence). V lost 6 bases and J lost 3, with 8 bases in between. CDR3: CSARPYTGELFF. CDR3 in DNA: TGCAGTGCCAGGCCGTACACCGGGGAGCTGTTTTTT.

This clonotype has only a few counts. The genes are TRBV29-1 and TRBJ1-2; maybe TRBD1 (6 bases). This CDR3 is 14 amino acids long. Deletions cut 5 bases from V and 4 bases from J, with 17 bases between. The germline V gene encodes CDR1 SQVTM and CDR2 ANQGSEA. The CDR3 loop reads CSVIPNRQVYGYTF. The CDR3 DNA reads TGCAGCGTTATACCCAACCGACAGGTCTATGGCTACACCTTC. The entire variable domain, with the rest obtained from reference TRBV29-1 and TRBJ1-2, is as follows: SAVISQKPSRDICQRGTSLTIQCQVDSQVTMMFWYRQQPGQSLTLIATANQGSEATYESGFVIDKFPISRPNLTFSTLTVSNMSPEDSSIYLCSVIPNRQVYGYTFGSGTRLTVV.

This clonotype showed up just a few times. The chain has TRBV24-1 and TRBJ1-1, with D unclear. The V gene lost 6 bases and the J gene lost 3 bases, with 7 bases spanning the gap. The germline V gene has CDR1 KGHDR and CDR2 SFDVKD. The CDR3 sequence is 12 residues long. CDR3 bases: TGTGCCACCAGTAGGGCGGACACTGAAGCTTTCTTT. It encodes CATSRADTEAFF.

In this sample, this clonotype turned up a few times. This sequence joins TRBV14 and TRBJ2-3; D might be TRBD1 (5 bases). The CDR3 sequence is 14 residues long. CDR1 and CDR2 (germline): SGHDN, FVKESK. V was shortened by 4 bases and J by 3 bases, with 11 bases between the two germline ends. The CDR3 loop reads CASSPDTGTDTQYF. DNA for the CDR3: TGTGCCAGCAGCCCCGACACAGGAACAGATACGCAGTATTTT.

This clonotype was found a few times. CDR3 in amino acids: CSTTTGQGRSYEQYF. In DNA, the CDR3 is TGCAGTACGACCACGGGACAGGGTCGGTCCTACGAGCAGTACTTC. This chain joins TRBV20-1 and TRBJ2-7; 9 bases align to TRBD1. This CDR3 contains 15 residues. Germline CDR1 is DFQATT and CDR2 is SNEGSKA (reference sequence). V shed 8 bases, J shed 1 base, and the junction held 12 bases outside the gene matches.

The rearrangement uses TRBV20-1 and TRBJ2-7; TRBD2 aligns across 7 bases. CDR1 and CDR2 (germline): DFQATT, SNEGSKA (reference sequence). With V trimmed by 0 bases and J by 3 bases, 8 bases remained unmatched. The CDR3 has 15 residues. This chain's CDR3 is CSAREGVSGLYEQYF. As DNA, the CDR3 is TGCAGTGCTAGAGAGGGGGTTAGCGGGCTCTACGAGCAGTACTTC.

This clonotype has more than one count but fewer than ten. V usage is TRBV7-8 and J usage is TRBJ2-5; 8 nucleotides align to TRBD2. CDR3 length: 16 amino acids. Germline assignment: CDR1 SGHVS and CDR2 FQNEAQ. J was trimmed by 3 bases and V by 5 bases; bases with no gene match: 11. As DNA, the CDR3 is TGTGCCAGCAGCACGGGGCGGACTAGCCTGAAAGAGACCCAGTACTTC. It is translated as CASSTGRTSLKETQYF.

This clonotype has ten or more counts. V is TRBV29-1 and J is TRBJ2-5; 7 nucleotides match TRBD1. Trimming cost V 5 bases and J 1 base; bases outside gene matches: 4. The CDR3 is 13 amino acids. Germline values: CDR1 SQVTM, CDR2 ANQGSEA. The CDR3, as DNA: TGCAGCGTTTCGGGACAGCTCCAAGAGACCCAGTACTTC. Protein product: CSVSGQLQETQYF.

V gene TRBV14 combines with J gene TRBJ1-2; no firm D call. This CDR3 spans 11 amino acids. In germline, CDR1 is SGHDN, CDR2 FVKESK. Trimming took 3 bases from V and 5 from J, leaving 4 bases between them. In DNA, the CDR3 is TGTGCCAGCAGCCACATATATGGCTACACCTTC. Translated, it gives CASSHIYGYTF.

This clonotype was recorded a few times. The rearrangement links TRBV7-9 to TRBJ2-3, with D unresolved. CDR3 size: 15 residues. V was cut by 5 bases and J by 2 bases, with 14 bases left in between. The germline V gene encodes CDR1 SEHNR and CDR2 FQNEAQ (reference sequence). CDR3 sequence: CASSRAGPNTDTQYF. The CDR3 nucleotides are TGTGCCAGCAGCCGCGCAGGCCCTAACACAGATACGCAGTATTTT. The full variable domain, with the rest looked up from reference TRBV7-9 and TRBJ2-3, is DTGVSQNPRHKITKRGQNVTFRCDPISEHNRLYWYRQTLGQGPEFLTYFQNEAQLEKSRLLSDRFSAERPKGSFSTLEIQRTEQGDSAMYLCASSRAGPNTDTQYFGPGTRLTVL.

The rearrangement uses TRBV5-1 and TRBJ2-5; a weak D match, TRBD2 (5 bases). This CDR3 is built from 14 residues. The V and J ends lost 0 bases and 9 bases respectively, with 15 bases between them. CDR1 and CDR2 from the germline V gene are SGHRS and YFSETQ. CDR3 in amino acids: CASSLDAFRDAQYF. The CDR3 DNA sequence: TGCGCCAGCAGCTTGGATGCTTTTCGGGATGCCCAGTACTTC.